The 8 T cell receptor beta chains in this list originate from one sample, sequenced in a study of read filtering for tumor transcriptome and immune sequencing. Molecular barcoded adaptors covering alpha/delta and beta/gamma chains were used on approximately 440 ng RNA. MiXCR, applied by TCRdb to the reads, yields one record per CDR3 protein. The sample shows roughly 130,000 distinct CDR3 sequences, 13% of them seen only once. Sequencing was carried out using a population of CD138-negative cells sorted from bone marrow. These TCRs come from a donor at least 40 years old with multiple myeloma.

This clonotype was found a few times. The CDR3 here is CASSQGTSSNTGELFF. The CDR3 DNA follows: TGTGCCAGCAGCCAAGGGACTAGCTCGAACACCGGGGAGCTGTTTTTT. The rearrangement links TRBV4-2 to TRBJ2-2; 8 positions match TRBD2. Trimming cost V 1 base and J 0 bases; bases outside gene matches: 1. This CDR3 is built from 16 residues. The germline V gene encodes CDR1 LGHNA and CDR2 YNFKEQ.

The chain uses TRBV7-9 and TRBJ2-7; 7 bases are a match to TRBD2. The CDR3 runs to 14 residues. Germline values: CDR1 SEHNR, CDR2 FQNEAQ (reference sequence). The V gene end was trimmed by 8 bases and the J gene end by 3 bases; junction bases not matched to a gene: 10. The CDR3 loop is CASCSSGGLYEQYF. In nucleotides, the CDR3 is TGTGCCAGCTGCTCTAGCGGCGGCCTCTACGAGCAGTACTTC.

This clonotype came up many times. The chain combines TRBV5-1 with TRBJ2-5, with 12 bases fitting TRBD2. Trimming cost V 4 bases and J 1 base; bases outside gene matches: 5. CDR1 and CDR2 (germline): SGHRS, YFSETQ. The CDR3 has 16 amino acids. The CDR3 is CASSELAGGRQETQYF. For the CDR3, the DNA is TGCGCCAGCAGCGAACTAGCGGGGGGCCGCCAAGAGACCCAGTACTTC.

This clonotype occurred many times. The rearrangement links TRBV5-1 to TRBJ1-1; D uncertain. CDR1 and CDR2 from the germline V gene are SGHRS and YFSETQ. With 0 bases removed from V and 0 bases from J, the gap between germline ends came to 9 bases. This CDR3 contains 15 residues. CDR3 region: CASSLDNSMNTEAFF. CDR3 sequence (DNA): TGCGCCAGCAGCTTGGATAACAGTATGAACACTGAAGCTTTCTTT. Supplemented by reference TRBV5-1 and TRBJ1-1, the full variable domain reads KAGVTQTPRYLIKTRGQQVTLSCSPISGHRSVSWYQQTPGQGLQFLFEYFSETQRNKGNFPGRFSGRQFSNSRSEMNVSTLELGDSALYLCASSLDNSMNTEAFFGQGTRLTVV.

This clonotype was detected many times. This chain connects TRBV5-1 to TRBJ2-7; TRBD1 agrees at 10 bases. CDR3 length: 15 amino acids. CDR1 and CDR2 (germline): SGHRS, YFSETQ. V was clipped by 0 bases and J by 3 bases; unmatched bases: 3. The CDR3 reads CASSLDGQGVYEQYF. For the CDR3, the DNA is TGCGCCAGCAGCTTGGACGGACAGGGGGTCTACGAGCAGTACTTC. The full variable domain, completed using reference TRBV5-1 and TRBJ2-7, is KAGVTQTPRYLIKTRGQQVTLSCSPISGHRSVSWYQQTPGQGLQFLFEYFSETQRNKGNFPGRFSGRQFSNSRSEMNVSTLELGDSALYLCASSLDGQGVYEQYFGPGTRLTVT.

There are many counts of this clonotype. The rearrangement links TRBV29-1 to TRBJ1-1; maybe TRBD1 (5 bases). The CDR3 loop spans 13 amino acids. Trimming removed 7 bases at V and 1 base at J, with 13 bases between. Germline-derived CDR1 and CDR2 are SQVTM and ANQGSEA. CDR3 coding DNA: TGCAGCGCCACCCGCGACAGGAACACTGAAGCTTTCTTT. Protein product: CSATRDRNTEAFF.

This clonotype has a handful of counts. Here the CDR3 omits its conserved ending phenylalanine or tryptophan, so a read error is the likely source. The chain uses TRBV28 and TRBJ1-1; D is possibly TRBD1 (6 bases). Germline loops: CDR1 MDHEN, CDR2 SYDVKM. Trimming removed 1 base at V and 4 bases at J, with 13 bases between. There are 15 residues in the CDR3. The CDR3 sequence is CASSLLRGGGTEAFY. The DNA of the CDR3 is TGTGCCAGCAGTTTATTAAGGGGAGGGGGCACTGAAGCTTTCTAT.

Note on this clonotype: This could be a read error, since a much larger clone is one nucleotide away. The V call is TRBV6-5, the J call TRBJ2-3, with 8 positions matching TRBD1. Germline assignment: CDR1 MNHEY and CDR2 SVGAGI. Trimming removed 2 bases from V and 8 bases from J; junction bases left unmatched: 9. The CDR3 is made up of 15 amino acids. CDR3 coding DNA: TGTGCCAGCAGTTACGCTCAGGGGGCCTCAGGTACGCAGTATTTT. It translates to CASSYAQGASGTQYF.